This paragraph covers one TCR beta chain sequence. Its antigen remains unidentified. This sample is drawn from a study of CD8 T cells in ankylosing spondylitis. Regarding the study as a whole: Ankylosing spondylitis blood seemed to carry a telltale TCR beta motif made of about 8 highly homologous variants. Disease-associated clonotypes exhibited CD8+ identity and were relatively infrequent in peripheral blood. There was reportedly significant enrichment of clones that were disease-linked in matched ankylosing spondylitis synovial fluid.

TCRdb passed the 5' RACE reads through MiXCR, listing each CDR3 protein once. The sample shows hundreds of thousands of distinct CDR3 sequences, 12% of them seen only once. Germline trimming cut 7 bases from V and 5 bases from J; bases unmatched to any gene: 7. Germline CDR1 is LGHNA and CDR2 is YSLEER. The CDR3 runs to 14 residues. The rearrangement uses TRBV4-3 and TRBJ2-1, with TRBD1 matching over 8 bases. The receptor was derived from a male donor with ankylosing spondylitis. Material for sequencing was blood, either unsorted or a sorted T cell fraction (not recorded which). Here the CDR3 reads CASTLQGAHNEQFF. CDR3 sequence (DNA): TGCGCCAGCACCCTGCAGGGGGCCCACAATGAGCAGTTCTTC.